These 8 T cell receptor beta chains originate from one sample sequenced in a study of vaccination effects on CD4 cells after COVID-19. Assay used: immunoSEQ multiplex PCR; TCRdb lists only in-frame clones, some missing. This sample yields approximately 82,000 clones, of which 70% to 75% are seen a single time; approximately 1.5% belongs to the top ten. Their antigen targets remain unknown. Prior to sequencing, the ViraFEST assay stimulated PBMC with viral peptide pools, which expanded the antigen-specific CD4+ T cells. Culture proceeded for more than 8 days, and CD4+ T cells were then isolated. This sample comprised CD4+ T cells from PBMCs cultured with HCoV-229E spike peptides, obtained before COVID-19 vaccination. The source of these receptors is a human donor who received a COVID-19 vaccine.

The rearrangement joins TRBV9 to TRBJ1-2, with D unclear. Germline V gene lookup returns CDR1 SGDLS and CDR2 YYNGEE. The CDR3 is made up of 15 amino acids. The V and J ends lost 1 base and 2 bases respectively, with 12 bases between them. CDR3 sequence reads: CASSVTPLGNYGYTF. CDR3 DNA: TGTGCCAGCAGCGTAACCCCCCTAGGGAACTATGGCTACACCTTC.

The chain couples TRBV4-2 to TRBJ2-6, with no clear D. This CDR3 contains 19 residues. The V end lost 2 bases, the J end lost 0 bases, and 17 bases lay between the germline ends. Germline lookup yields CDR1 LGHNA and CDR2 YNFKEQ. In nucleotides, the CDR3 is TGTGCCAGCAGCCAATCGGCGTCAGTTAACCCCTCTGGGGCCAACGTCCTGACTTTC. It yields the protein CASSQSASVNPSGANVLTF.

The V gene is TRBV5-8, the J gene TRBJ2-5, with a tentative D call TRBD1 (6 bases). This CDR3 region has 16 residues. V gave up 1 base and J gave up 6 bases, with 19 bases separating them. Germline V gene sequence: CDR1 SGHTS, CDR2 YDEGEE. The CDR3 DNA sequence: TGTGCCAGCAGCTTGCAACCAACCGGGACAAGGCAGACCCAGTACTTC. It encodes CASSLQPTGTRQTQYF.

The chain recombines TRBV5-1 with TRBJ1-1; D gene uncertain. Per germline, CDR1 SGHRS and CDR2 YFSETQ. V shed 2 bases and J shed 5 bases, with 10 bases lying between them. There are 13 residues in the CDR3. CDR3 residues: CASSFMGGTEAFF. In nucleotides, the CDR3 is TGCGCCAGCAGCTTTATGGGTGGAACTGAAGCTTTCTTT.

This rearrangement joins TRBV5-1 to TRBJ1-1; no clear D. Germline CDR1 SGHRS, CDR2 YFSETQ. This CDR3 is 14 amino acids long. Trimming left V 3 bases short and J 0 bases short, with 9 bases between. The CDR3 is CASSSDGMNTEAFF. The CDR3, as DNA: TGCGCCAGCAGCTCAGACGGTATGAACACTGAAGCTTTCTTT. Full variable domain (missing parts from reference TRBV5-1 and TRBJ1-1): KAGVTQTPRYLIKTRGQQVTLSCSPISGHRSVSWYQQTPGQGLQFLFEYFSETQRNKGNFPGRFSGRQFSNSRSEMNVSTLELGDSALYLCASSSDGMNTEAFFGQGTRLTVV.

The CDR3 here is CATNRGLLSTDTQYF. CDR3 in DNA: TGTGCCACCAACAGGGGCCTACTTAGCACAGATACGCAGTATTTT. The rearrangement uses TRBV19 and TRBJ2-3; 7 nucleotides match TRBD1. This CDR3 is 15 amino acids long. V lost 10 bases to trimming and J lost 0 bases; unmatched junction nucleotides: 10. CDR1 and CDR2 (germline): LNHDA, SQIVND (reference sequence).

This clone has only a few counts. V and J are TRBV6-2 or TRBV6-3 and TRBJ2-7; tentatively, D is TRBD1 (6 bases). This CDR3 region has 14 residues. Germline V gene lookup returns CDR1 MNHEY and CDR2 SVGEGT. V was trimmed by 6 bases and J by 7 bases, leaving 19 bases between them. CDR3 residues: CASRPTGQSREQYV. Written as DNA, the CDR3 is TGTGCCAGCAGGCCTACAGGGCAGTCTCGGGAGCAGTACGTC.

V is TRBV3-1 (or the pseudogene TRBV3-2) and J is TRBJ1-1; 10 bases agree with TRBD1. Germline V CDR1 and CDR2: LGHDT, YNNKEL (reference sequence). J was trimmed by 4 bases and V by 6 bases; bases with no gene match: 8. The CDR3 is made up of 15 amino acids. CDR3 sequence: CASRKTGGAVTEAFF. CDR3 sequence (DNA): TGTGCCAGCAGAAAGACAGGGGGCGCGGTCACTGAAGCTTTCTTT.